A single sample gave rise to the 21 T cell receptor beta chains below, sequenced in a study of T cell responses to AZD1222 COVID-19 vaccine. Data came from immunoSEQ multiplex PCR; TCRdb stores just in-frame clones and leaves some out. The sample includes about 160,000 clones, about 90% seen only once; the top ten take approximately 2%. The sample consisted of peripheral blood, taken on day 0 of AZD1222 vaccination. The source is an adult in good health.

The chain has TRBV11-2 and TRBJ2-7; D perhaps matches TRBD1 (6 bases). Germline V gives CDR1 SGHAT, CDR2 FQNNGV. V lost 3 bases to trimming and J lost 3 bases, with 15 bases between them. CDR3 length equals 15 residues. Here the CDR3 reads CASSFGRGSLYEQYF. CDR3 DNA: TGTGCCAGCAGCTTTGGCAGGGGCAGTCTCTACGAGCAGTACTTC.

The chain joins TRBV5-1 to TRBJ2-7; 8 nucleotides agree with TRBD1. The J segment lost 6 bases and the V segment lost 6 bases, leaving 11 bases of the junction unmatched. The germline gives CDR1 SGHRS, CDR2 YFSETQ. The CDR3 loop spans 14 amino acids. This CDR3 reads CASKESGGPREQYF. The CDR3 bases are TGCGCCAGCAAAGAATCAGGGGGCCCCCGCGAGCAGTACTTC. Filled out from reference TRBV5-1 and TRBJ2-7, the complete variable domain reads KAGVTQTPRYLIKTRGQQVTLSCSPISGHRSVSWYQQTPGQGLQFLFEYFSETQRNKGNFPGRFSGRQFSNSRSEMNVSTLELGDSALYLCASKESGGPREQYFGPGTRLTVT.

This chain links TRBV6-2 or TRBV6-3 with TRBJ2-5; D is uncertain. The CDR3 sequence is 11 residues long. CDR1 is MNHEY and CDR2 is SVGEGT in the germline V gene. Trimming stripped 3 bases from V and 7 bases from J, with 6 bases between. The CDR3 region is CASSYPRTQYF. The CDR3 nucleotides read TGTGCCAGCAGTTATCCAAGGACCCAGTACTTC.

This chain joins TRBV5-6 and TRBJ1-2; D ambiguous. The germline V gene encodes CDR1 SGHDT and CDR2 YYEEEE. CDR3 length: 16 residues. V dropped 4 bases and J dropped 6 bases, with 22 bases sitting between them. The CDR3 is CASSGAFRGVTNGYTF. As DNA, the CDR3 is TGTGCCAGCAGCGGTGCCTTCCGCGGGGTGACTAATGGCTACACCTTC.

The chain links TRBV9 to TRBJ1-6; 12 positions agree with TRBD1. Trimming removed 2 bases from V and 10 bases from J; junction bases left unmatched: 13. Germline V CDR1 and CDR2: SGDLS, YYNGEE. The CDR3 length is 18 residues. In nucleotides, the CDR3 is TGTGCCAGCAGCGTGGGACAGGGGGCGCCCCGGGCCGGATCACCCCTCCACTTT. It yields the protein CASSVGQGAPRAGSPLHF. The full variable domain, its missing parts supplied by reference TRBV9 and TRBJ1-6, is DSGVTQTPKHLITATGQRVTLRCSPRSGDLSVYWYQQSLDQGLQFLIQYYNGEERAKGNILERFSAQQFPDLHSELNLSSLELGDSALYFCASSVGQGAPRAGSPLHFGNGTRLTVT.

The CDR3 loop reads CASSEARGGRSYGYTF. The CDR3, as DNA: TGTGCCAGCAGTGAAGCCCGAGGCGGTCGAAGCTATGGCTACACCTTC. The V call is TRBV2, the J call TRBJ1-2, with D unclear. V was pared by 0 bases and J by 4 bases, with 15 bases between. The CDR3 runs to 16 residues. Per germline, CDR1 SNHLY and CDR2 FYNNEI.

The rearrangement uses TRBV19 and TRBJ1-6; 9 positions agree with TRBD1. The trim removed 3 bases at V and 7 bases at J, leaving 16 bases unmatched. The CDR3 consists of 19 residues. From germline, CDR1 is LNHDA and CDR2 SQIVND (reference sequence). The CDR3 here is CASSINRDRANRMNSPLHF. The CDR3, as DNA: TGTGCCAGTAGTATTAACCGGGACAGGGCCAACAGGATGAATTCACCCCTCCACTTT.

V is TRBV19 and J is TRBJ2-1; the match to TRBD2 covers 7 bases. This CDR3 is 14 amino acids long. Germline loops: CDR1 LNHDA, CDR2 SQIVND (reference sequence). Here the CDR3 DNA reads TGTGCTATAAGTCAAAGCGGGGTTTCCAATGAGCAGTTCTTC. It encodes CAISQSGVSNEQFF.

The V call is TRBV6-5, the J call TRBJ1-2; 9 bases are shared with TRBD1. The junction had 7 bases not matched to a gene; V was cut back by 7 bases and J by 4 bases. The CDR3 loop spans 14 amino acids. Germline CDR1 MNHEY, CDR2 SVGAGI. This CDR3 reads CASMTGTGSYGYTF. In nucleotides, the CDR3 is TGTGCCAGCATGACCGGGACAGGGTCCTATGGCTACACCTTC.

The chain combines TRBV6-2 or TRBV6-3 with TRBJ1-5, with 7 bases identical to TRBD1. Germline CDR1 reads MNHEY; CDR2 reads SVGEGT. V shed 2 bases and J 5 bases; nucleotides not matched to a gene: 6. The CDR3 has 15 amino acids. In DNA form, the CDR3 reads TGTGCCAGCAGTTACGAAGGGGGCGTCGATCAGCCCCAGCATTTT. It encodes CASSYEGGVDQPQHF.

The chain joins TRBV28 to TRBJ2-3; 7 bases line up with TRBD1. The CDR3 extends over 14 amino acids. The germline CDR1 and CDR2 sequences are MDHEN and SYDVKM. V lost 6 bases and J lost 3; bases outside the gene matches: 6. CDR3 bases: TGTGCCAGCAGAGATCGGACAGGAACAGATACGCAGTATTTT. Translated, it gives CASRDRTGTDTQYF.

The rearrangement joins TRBV5-1 to TRBJ2-5; D is unresolved. CDR1 and CDR2 from the germline V gene are SGHRS and YFSETQ. The V and J ends lost 2 bases and 1 base respectively, with 9 bases between them. This CDR3 comprises 14 residues. CDR3: CASSFLEPQETQYF. The DNA of the CDR3 is TGCGCCAGCAGCTTTCTCGAGCCCCAAGAGACCCAGTACTTC.

The chain recombines TRBV7-3 with TRBJ2-6, with D unresolved. The CDR3 runs to 18 residues. V lost 0 bases and J 0 bases, leaving 12 bases between the germline ends. Germline V gene data show CDR1 as SGHTA and CDR2 as FQGTGA. CDR3 loop: CASSLTGRTISGANVLTF. The CDR3 nucleotides are TGTGCCAGCAGCTTAACGGGCAGGACCATCTCTGGGGCCAACGTCCTGACTTTC.

This chain links TRBV7-3 with TRBJ2-3; D might be TRBD1 or TRBD2, each matching 5 bases. Trimming cost V 4 bases and J 6 bases, with 17 bases left between them. CDR1 and CDR2 (germline): SGHTA, FQGTGA. This CDR3 region has 15 residues. CDR3 coding DNA: TGTGCCAGCAGCTCCGGGACCGCCTTAATGGATACGCAGTATTTT. This encodes CASSSGTALMDTQYF.

This chain uses TRBV28 with TRBJ2-1; D gene ambiguous. The CDR3 has 11 residues. V shed 4 bases and J shed 6 bases, with 4 bases lying between them. CDR1 is MDHEN, CDR2 SYDVKM, per germline. CDR3 nucleotides: TGTGCCAGCAGTTCGGCCAATGAGCAGTTCTTC. As protein: CASSSANEQFF.

The chain recombines TRBV5-6 with TRBJ2-7; no clear D. The V gene lost 2 bases and the J gene lost 4 bases, with 4 bases spanning the gap. CDR1 is SGHDT and CDR2 is YYEEEE in the germline V gene. This CDR3 spans 11 amino acids. The CDR3 is CASSFKYEQYF. In DNA, the CDR3 is TGTGCCAGCAGCTTTAAATACGAGCAGTACTTC.

Only one count was recorded for this clone. Other nucleotide sequences from this sample produce the same CDR3. The V call is TRBV28, the J call TRBJ2-7, with TRBD1 matching over 8 bases. This CDR3 contains 13 residues. Germline CDR1 and CDR2: MDHEN and SYDVKM. Trimming cost V 7 bases and J 4 bases; bases outside gene matches: 6. The CDR3 region is CASKRTGTYEQYF. DNA of the CDR3: TGTGCCAGCAAGAGGACAGGGACTTACGAGCAGTACTTC.

The chain couples TRBV5-1 to TRBJ2-5; 9 bases align to TRBD2. The CDR3 covers 15 residues. CDR1 is SGHRS and CDR2 is YFSETQ in the germline V gene. Trimming removed 1 base from V and 3 bases from J; junction bases left unmatched: 4. The CDR3 sequence is CASSLPAGGEETQYF. The CDR3 bases are TGCGCCAGCAGCTTGCCAGCGGGGGGCGAAGAGACCCAGTACTTC.

CDR3 in DNA: TGTGCCACCAGCACAGGGACACACAACACTGAAGCTTTCTTT. Protein product: CATSTGTHNTEAFF. This chain links TRBV15 with TRBJ1-1, with D possibly TRBD1 on 6 matching bases. Germline lookup yields CDR1 LNHNV and CDR2 YYDKDF (reference sequence). Trimming pared 4 bases from V and 2 bases from J, leaving 11 bases between. The CDR3 sequence is 14 residues long.

The chain is built from TRBV4-2 and TRBJ1-1; the D gene is possibly TRBD1 (6 bases). V dropped 1 base and J dropped 6 bases, with 12 bases sitting between them. This CDR3 comprises 14 residues. Germline loops: CDR1 LGHNA, CDR2 YNFKEQ. The CDR3 here is CASSQVKGGAEAFF. As DNA, the CDR3 is TGTGCCAGCAGCCAAGTAAAGGGGGGAGCTGAAGCTTTCTTT.

The chain recombines TRBV29-1 with TRBJ2-2, with 13 bases that match TRBD2. CDR3 length: 18 residues. In germline, CDR1 is SQVTM, CDR2 ANQGSEA. The V and J ends lost 0 bases and 3 bases, in that order; junction bases with no gene match: 7. The DNA for the CDR3 is TGCAGCGTTGAAGATCCCGGGACTAGCGGGACTGACACCGGGGAGCTGTTTTTT. Its protein is CSVEDPGTSGTDTGELFF.